These 4 T cell receptor beta chains share one sample of origin, sequenced in a study of OX40 agonist ivuxolimab in advanced cancers. Method: immunoSEQ multiplex PCR; TCRdb's copy keeps in-frame clones and lacks some. The data hold about 40,000 clones, with almost 85% observed a single time. This material consisted of CD4+ or CD8+ T cells sorted from blood, taken in a trial of the OX40 agonist ivuxolimab. The receptors stem from an adult with an advanced solid tumor such as melanoma, head and neck, liver or kidney cancer.

The chain recombines TRBV7-9 with TRBJ1-2; TRBD1 agrees at 7 bases. Trimming removed 1 base from V and 4 bases from J; junction bases left unmatched: 3. The length of the CDR3 is 14 residues. The V gene's germline CDR1 is SEHNR and CDR2 FQNEAQ (reference sequence). The CDR3 DNA sequence: TGTGCCAGCAGCTTAGTAGGGGGCGTCTATGGCTACACCTTC. Protein sequence: CASSLVGGVYGYTF.

The chain joins TRBV7-9 to TRBJ1-1; D call uncertain. Trimming cost V 3 bases and J 8 bases, with 10 bases left between them. This CDR3 is built from 12 residues. The germline V gene has CDR1 SEHNR and CDR2 FQNEAQ (reference sequence). The CDR3 loop is CASSFLGREAFF. The DNA for the CDR3 is TGTGCCAGCAGCTTTTTAGGGAGGGAAGCTTTCTTT.

This clone was counted a few times. V is TRBV18 and J is TRBJ1-1; the match to TRBD1 covers 7 bases. Germline CDR1 reads KGHSH; CDR2 reads LQKENI. Trimming cost V 5 bases and J 4 bases; bases outside gene matches: 10. The CDR3 spans 15 residues. This CDR3 reads CASSGDRQGSTEAFF. CDR3 nucleotides: TGTGCCAGCTCAGGAGACCGACAGGGTTCCACTGAAGCTTTCTTT.

The chain uses TRBV15 and TRBJ2-4; 9 bases match TRBD1. Germline trimming cut 4 bases from V and 4 bases from J; bases unmatched to any gene: 5. Looked up from germline, CDR1 is LNHNV and CDR2 is YYDKDF (reference sequence). The CDR3 runs 15 residues. The CDR3 region is CATSKGGQGKNIQYF. The CDR3 DNA sequence: TGTGCCACCAGCAAAGGGGGACAGGGTAAAAACATTCAGTACTTC. Complete variable domain (other parts from reference TRBV15 and TRBJ2-4): DAMVIQNPRYQVTQFGKPVTLSCSQTLNHNVMYWYQQKSSQAPKLLFHYYDKDFNNEADTPDNFQSRRPNTSFCFLDIRSPGLGDTAMYLCATSKGGQGKNIQYFGAGTRLSVL.